This TCR beta chain stems from a study of CD8 T cells in Susac syndrome. Overall study context: Sequenced Susac syndrome patients included roughly six with active disease and under ten who were in remission. Findings and limits, study-wide: The study admitted that it had a relatively small number of individuals in its TCR sequencing and HLA analysis.

The RNA input was about 0.5 to 1 ug, and it was reverse transcribed with random hexamers. TCR beta CDR3 was amplified by immunoSEQ covering 54 Vbeta and 13 Jbeta. In TCRdb, the immunoSEQ multiplex PCR reads were re-called with MiXCR into one record per CDR3 protein. This sample has 55,000 to 75,000 distinct CDR3 sequences, with 93% found just once. From blood CD8+ and CD4+ T cells, TCR beta sequences were generated. As to this clonotype: The target antigen is unknown.

Sequenced input: CD4+ T cells from PBMCs. This receptor was obtained from a human donor with Susac syndrome.

The CDR3 here is CASSPRDRAPQETQYF. Here the CDR3 DNA reads TGTGCCAGCAGTCCCCGGGACAGGGCCCCTCAAGAGACCCAGTACTTC. The V call is TRBV6-6, the J call TRBJ2-5; TRBD1 matches at 9 bases. J was trimmed by 2 bases and V by 5 bases; bases with no gene match: 9. CDR1 and CDR2 (germline): MNHNY, SVGAGI (reference sequence). The CDR3 is 16 amino acids.